Reported below is one TCR beta chain. Together with a sample-barcoded 5' primer, a J-beta primer mix was included in a second PCR lasting roughly 7 to 11 cycles. MiXCR, run by TCRdb on the 5' RACE reads, gives a single entry per CDR3 protein. Of 600,000 to 900,000 distinct CDR3 sequences listed, 20% to 30% are singletons. The total RNA that was extracted per sample amounted to at least 5.5 micrograms. The entry originates in a study of blood T cells in healthy people across ages. Germline V gene data show CDR1 as SGHTA and CDR2 as FQGTGA. CDR3 size: 13 residues. The same specimen was also included in a second study, on T cells of mothers and their children. In that study: Primer M1S, used in the second PCR, introduced sample barcodes and 2-4 random nucleotides. With unrelated pairs as the comparison, related mother-child pairs had a slightly higher overlap that was not significant.

The J gene is TRBJ2-5, the V gene TRBV7-3; 9 bases are shared with TRBD2. The DNA end lines up better with TRBJ2-1; the J call may be wrong. Material: blood. The clonotype comes from a boy between 10 and 17 years old in good health. The CDR3 DNA reads TGTGCCAGCAGCGCCTCGGGACTAGCTAGGCAGTTCTTC. It is translated as CASSASGLARQFF.